This T cell receptor beta chain was retrieved from a study of shared clonotypes between healthy human individuals. Study outcomes and limitations: Among donors, the sharing of clonotypes was expected to be influenced by sequencing depth.

Libraries were prepared by immunoSEQ multiplex PCR; TCRdb keeps only in-frame clonotypes and omits some of them. Of some 2,100,000 clones listed, under 95% are singletons. CD45RO-negative, CCR7-selected cells formed the naive CD8 fraction, which excluded terminally differentiated effector memory CD45RA+ cells. Notes on this clone: As yet, its antigen is unknown.

Germline trimming cut 5 bases from V and 9 bases from J; bases unmatched to any gene: 10. CDR3 size: 16 residues. CDR1 is SGHTA, CDR2 FQGNSA, per germline. The TCR originated in a man between 18 and 29 years old in good health. Some clones in this sample may be carry-over from other donors' samples. The chain recombines TRBV7-2 with TRBJ1-6, with TRBD1 matching 10 bases. The sample consisted of naive CD8+ T cells from PBMCs. CDR3 in amino acids: CASSHRDRGFISPLHF. CDR3 nucleotide sequence: TGTGCCAGCAGCCACCGGGACAGGGGTTTTATTTCACCCCTCCACTTT.